These 28 T cell receptor beta chains were all obtained from the same sample, sequenced in a study of CD8 T cells in Susac syndrome. RNA in amounts of roughly 0.5 to 1 ug was reverse transcribed with random hexamers. TCRdb re-called the immunoSEQ multiplex PCR reads with MiXCR, one entry per CDR3 protein. The sample includes 160,000 or so distinct CDR3 sequences, approximately 94% of them seen just once. Sequencing was done on a sample of CD4+ T cells from PBMCs. These receptors all come from a human donor with multiple sclerosis.

This chain links TRBV28 with TRBJ2-7, with D maybe TRBD2 (5 bases). The germline V gene has CDR1 MDHEN and CDR2 SYDVKM. V lost 6 bases and J 6 bases, leaving 15 bases between the germline ends. This CDR3 is built from 13 residues. Written as DNA, the CDR3 is TGTGCCAGCAGCCCAGGCGGGCGCGTCGAGCAGTACTTC. Translated, it gives CASSPGGRVEQYF.

The V gene is TRBV19, the J gene TRBJ1-2; D ambiguous. The germline V gene has CDR1 LNHDA and CDR2 SQIVND (reference sequence). This CDR3 region has 11 residues. CDR3 coding DNA: TGTGCTACACTCTCTAACTATGGCTACACCTTC. Translating it yields CATLSNYGYTF.

The V gene is TRBV27, the J gene TRBJ2-2; 12 bases fit TRBD2. CDR1 is MNHEY, CDR2 SMNVEV, per germline (reference sequence). Losses at the gene ends were 5 bases for V and 1 base for J; bases not matched to a gene: 5. The CDR3 is made up of 17 amino acids. CDR3 bases: TGTGCCAGCAGTCGCTCGACTAGCGGGGGGAACACCGGGGAGCTGTTTTTT. Translated, it gives CASSRSTSGGNTGELFF.

V gene TRBV18 combines with J gene TRBJ2-2; 9 bases are a match to TRBD2. V lost 3 bases, J lost 2 bases, and 4 bases stayed unmatched. The CDR3 is made up of 16 amino acids. CDR1 and CDR2 (germline): KGHSH, LQKENI. Written as DNA, the CDR3 is TGTGCCAGCTCACCTCGTCTAGCGGGAAACACCGGGGAGCTGTTTTTT. Encoded protein: CASSPRLAGNTGELFF.

The rearrangement links TRBV5-6 to TRBJ1-4; D not certain. CDR1 and CDR2 from the germline V gene are SGHDT and YYEEEE. CDR3 length equals 15 residues. Trimming took off 5 bases at V and 3 bases at J, with 14 bases between the two ends. CDR3 in amino acids: CASSSWQAANEKLFF. CDR3 bases: TGTGCCAGCAGTTCATGGCAGGCGGCTAATGAAAAACTGTTTTTT.

This chain connects TRBV25-1 to TRBJ2-5, with 8 bases lining up with TRBD1. The CDR3 spans 15 residues. The V segment lost 3 bases and the J segment 2 bases; nucleotides outside the gene matches: 5. Per germline, CDR1 MGHDK and CDR2 SYGVNS. The CDR3 sequence is CASSDLNRGQETQYF. The CDR3 DNA reads as TGTGCCAGCAGTGATTTGAACAGGGGGCAAGAGACCCAGTACTTC.

V is TRBV7-2 and J is TRBJ1-5; no clear D gene. Germline values: CDR1 SGHTA, CDR2 FQGNSA. The V gene lost 2 bases and the J gene lost 5 bases, with 7 bases spanning the gap. CDR3 length: 13 residues. DNA for the CDR3: TGTGCCAGCAGCTTAACAACCTATCAGCCCCAGCATTTT. This gives the protein CASSLTTYQPQHF.

The sample holds one count of this clonotype. V is TRBV12-3 or TRBV12-4 and J is TRBJ2-5; the match to TRBD1 covers 7 bases. Trimming took 6 bases from V and 1 from J; bases not matched to a gene: 5. The CDR3 sequence is 14 residues long. DNA for the CDR3: TGTGCCAGCAGCCCAGGGGGAGTCCAAGAGACCCAGTACTTC. This translates into CASSPGGVQETQYF.

This rearrangement joins TRBV7-9 to TRBJ1-3, with no clear D. The CDR3 runs 14 residues. Per germline, CDR1 SEHNR and CDR2 FQNEAQ (reference sequence). V lost 0 bases and J lost 0, with 3 bases in between. The CDR3 bases are TGTGCCAGCAGCTTAGCCCTCTCTGGAAACACCATATATTTT. Translated: CASSLALSGNTIYF.

The chain combines TRBV6-2 or TRBV6-3 with TRBJ2-1; TRBD2 aligns across 12 bases. CDR1 is MNHEY, CDR2 SVGEGT, per germline. The CDR3 contains 15 residues. V was pared by 8 bases and J by 7 bases, with 9 bases of the junction left unmatched. CDR3 in amino acids: CASGILAGGGNEQFF. CDR3 coding DNA: TGTGCCAGCGGTATACTAGCGGGGGGAGGAAATGAGCAGTTCTTC.

The chain links TRBV5-4 to TRBJ2-6; D possibly matches TRBD1 or TRBD2 (5 bases each). V lost 4 bases to trimming and J lost 3 bases, with 14 bases between them. Per the germline V gene, CDR1 is SGHNT and CDR2 is YYREEE (reference sequence). The CDR3 loop spans 16 amino acids. The CDR3 sequence is CASSPGPPSGANVLTF. Here the CDR3 DNA reads TGTGCCAGCAGCCCGGGACCCCCCAGTGGGGCCAACGTCCTGACTTTC. Full variable domain (outside the CDR3, taken from reference TRBV5-4 and TRBJ2-6): ETGVTQSPTHLIKTRGQQVTLRCSSQSGHNTVSWYQQALGQGPQFIFQYYREEENGRGNFPPRFSGLQFPNYSSELNVNALELDDSALYLCASSPGPPSGANVLTFGAGSRLTVL.

The rearrangement joins TRBV25-1 to TRBJ2-3; D is ambiguous. The CDR3 is 15 amino acids. Trimming took off 4 bases at V and 3 bases at J, with 14 bases between the two ends. CDR1 is MGHDK, CDR2 SYGVNS, per germline. Here the CDR3 reads CASSVLSSVTDTQYF. The DNA for the CDR3 is TGTGCCAGCAGTGTGCTAAGCTCAGTTACAGATACGCAGTATTTT.

This clonotype occurred a few times. This chain links TRBV12-3 or TRBV12-4 with TRBJ2-7; D ambiguous. The CDR3 runs to 11 residues. Trimming shortened V by 4 bases and J by 3 bases, and 4 bases separated the two germline ends. Here the CDR3 reads CASSSLYEQYF. CDR3 in DNA: TGTGCCAGCAGTTCACTCTACGAGCAGTACTTC.

The chain links TRBV24-1 to TRBJ2-5; D unclear. CDR3 size: 17 residues. CDR1 is KGHDR, CDR2 SFDVKD, per germline. V was pared by 5 bases and J by 0 bases, with 18 bases between. For the CDR3, the DNA is TGTGCCACCAGTGCTTCCGATCACTCAACCCACCAAGAGACCCAGTACTTC. Its protein is CATSASDHSTHQETQYF.

The chain links TRBV19 to TRBJ2-5; D may match TRBD1 or TRBD2 (5 bases each). Germline V lookup: CDR1 LNHDA, CDR2 SQIVND (reference sequence). CDR3 length: 13 residues. V was clipped by 7 bases and J by 5 bases, with 14 bases between them. CDR3 in amino acids: CASKGRAVETQYF. Written as DNA, the CDR3 is TGTGCCAGTAAGGGGCGGGCGGTCGAGACCCAGTACTTC.

The chain couples TRBV6-5 to TRBJ2-3; unclear D gene. Germline-derived CDR1 and CDR2 are MNHEY and SVGAGI. The V end lost 5 bases, the J end lost 3 bases, and 9 bases lay between the germline ends. The CDR3 is 13 amino acids. CDR3 sequence: CASSDVATDTQYF. Here the CDR3 DNA reads TGTGCCAGCAGTGACGTGGCTACAGATACGCAGTATTTT.

Only one count was recorded for this clonotype. The J gene is TRBJ2-5, the V gene TRBV9, with 11 bases lining up with TRBD1. V dropped 0 bases and J dropped 4; count of bases not matched to a gene: 5. Germline V gene data show CDR1 as SGDLS and CDR2 as YYNGEE. CDR3 length: 16 residues. For the CDR3, the DNA is TGTGCCAGCAGCGTAGAGGGAGGGACAGGGGGAGAGACCCAGTACTTC. Protein sequence: CASSVEGGTGGETQYF.

This clonotype has just one count. The rearrangement links TRBV27 to TRBJ1-2; TRBD1 is a possible D gene (5 bases). Germline lookup yields CDR1 MNHEY and CDR2 SMNVEV (reference sequence). The CDR3 is made up of 13 amino acids. V was pared by 2 bases and J by 8 bases, with 12 bases between. The CDR3 is CASSLDGNRGYTF. The CDR3 DNA is TGTGCCAGCAGTTTAGATGGGAACAGGGGCTACACCTTC.

This rearrangement joins TRBV12-3 or TRBV12-4 to TRBJ1-2; D may be TRBD1 (5 bases). Trimming left V 5 bases short and J 7 bases short, with 14 bases between. The CDR3 length is 13 residues. The CDR3, as DNA: TGTGCCAGCAGTCATGCAGGGATTGTTGGCTACACCTTC. As protein: CASSHAGIVGYTF.

This clonotype has a single count. The chain is built from TRBV6-6 and TRBJ2-7, with 10 bases fitting TRBD1. This CDR3 comprises 16 residues. V dropped 6 bases and J dropped 4; count of bases not matched to a gene: 12. Germline lookup yields CDR1 MNHNY and CDR2 SVGAGI (reference sequence). The CDR3 loop is CASRPSPGTGAYEQYF. In nucleotides, the CDR3 is TGTGCCAGCAGACCTTCCCCCGGGACAGGGGCATACGAGCAGTACTTC.

This chain connects TRBV29-1 to TRBJ1-1; possible D gene TRBD1, 5 bases. The CDR3 has 13 residues. Trimming removed 6 bases at V and 9 bases at J, with 20 bases between. Germline values: CDR1 SQVTM, CDR2 ANQGSEA. CDR3 sequence reads: CSVGETVRWKAFF. In DNA form, the CDR3 reads TGCAGCGTGGGGGAGACTGTCAGATGGAAAGCTTTCTTT. Supplemented by reference TRBV29-1 and TRBJ1-1, the full variable domain reads SAVISQKPSRDICQRGTSLTIQCQVDSQVTMMFWYRQQPGQSLTLIATANQGSEATYESGFVIDKFPISRPNLTFSTLTVSNMSPEDSSIYLCSVGETVRWKAFFGQGTRLTVV.

J is TRBJ1-3 and V is TRBV10-3; D is perhaps TRBD1 (5 bases). The V gene's germline CDR1 is ENHRY and CDR2 SYGVKD. Trimming cost V 11 bases and J 1 base, with 9 bases left between them. There are 12 residues in the CDR3. CDR3 protein: CAPGGSGNTIYF. CDR3 DNA sequence: TGTGCCCCCGGGGGATCTGGAAACACCATATATTTT.

The chain joins TRBV5-4 to TRBJ1-2, with 7 bases matching TRBD1. The CDR3 covers 14 residues. After removal of 5 bases from V and 2 bases from J, the junction contained 6 bases not matched to a gene. Germline V CDR1 and CDR2: SGHNT, YYREEE (reference sequence). The CDR3 nucleotides read TGTGCCAGCAGAGCAGGGGGTATAAACTATGGCTACACCTTC. Amino acid sequence: CASRAGGINYGYTF.

The J gene is TRBJ2-1, the V gene TRBV7-2; D may be TRBD1 or TRBD2 (5 bases each). CDR3 length: 16 amino acids. CDR1 is SGHTA and CDR2 is FQGNSA in the germline V gene. Trimming shortened V by 1 base and J by 3 bases, and 13 bases separated the two germline ends. The CDR3 here is CASSLGRDLFYNEQFF. DNA for the CDR3: TGTGCCAGCAGCTTAGGAAGGGACCTCTTCTACAATGAGCAGTTCTTC.

The rearrangement links TRBV20-1 to TRBJ2-7; the D call may be TRBD1 or TRBD2 (7 bases each). This CDR3 is built from 13 residues. Germline V gene data show CDR1 as DFQATT and CDR2 as SNEGSKA (reference sequence). V dropped 6 bases and J dropped 3 bases, with 15 bases sitting between them. As DNA, the CDR3 is TGCAGTGCGAGGGAGGGACAGATCTACGAGCAGTACTTC. Translated, it gives CSAREGQIYEQYF.

This chain uses TRBV18 with TRBJ1-5; D remains unclear. CDR3 length: 13 amino acids. Germline loops: CDR1 KGHSH, CDR2 LQKENI. V was clipped by 2 bases and J by 1 base, with 3 bases between them. The CDR3 here is CASSPGSNQPQHF. The CDR3 nucleotides are TGTGCCAGCTCACCAGGGAGCAATCAGCCCCAGCATTTT.

CDR3 sequence: CASSSGTLPGNEQFF. The CDR3 nucleotides read TGTGCCAGCAGCTCCGGGACTCTCCCAGGCAATGAGCAGTTCTTC. The J gene is TRBJ2-1, the V gene TRBV13, with D tentatively TRBD2 (6 bases). Between the trimmed V and J ends, which lost 4 bases and 6 bases, there was a span of 16 bases. CDR3 size: 15 residues. In germline, CDR1 is PRHDT, CDR2 FYEKMQ (reference sequence). Supplemented by reference TRBV13 and TRBJ2-1, the full variable domain reads AAGVIQSPRHLIKEKRETATLKCYPIPRHDTVYWYQQGPGQDPQFLISFYEKMQSDKGSIPDRFSAQQFSDYHSELNMSSLELGDSALYFCASSSGTLPGNEQFFGPGTRLTVL.

This chain connects TRBV5-1 to TRBJ2-1; TRBD2 matches 10 bases. The CDR3 contains 17 residues. Germline CDR1 reads SGHRS; CDR2 reads YFSETQ. V trimming: 0 bases; J trimming: 8 bases; junction bases outside the gene matches: 11. The CDR3 spells CASSLGSSGSSTDEQFF. The CDR3 region has the DNA TGCGCCAGCAGCTTGGGGTCTAGCGGGAGTAGTACCGATGAGCAGTTCTTC.